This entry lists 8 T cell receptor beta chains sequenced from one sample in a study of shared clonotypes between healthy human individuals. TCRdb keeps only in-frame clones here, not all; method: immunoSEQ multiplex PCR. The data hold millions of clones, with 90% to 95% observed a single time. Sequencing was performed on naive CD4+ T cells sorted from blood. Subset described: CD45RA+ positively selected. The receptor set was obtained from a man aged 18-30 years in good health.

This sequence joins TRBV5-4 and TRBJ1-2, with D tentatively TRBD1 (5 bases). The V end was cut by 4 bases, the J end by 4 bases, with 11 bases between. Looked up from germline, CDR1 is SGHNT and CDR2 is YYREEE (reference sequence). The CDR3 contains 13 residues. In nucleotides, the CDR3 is TGTGCCAGCAGCCCAGGGAGACTCTATGGCTACACCTTC. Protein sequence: CASSPGRLYGYTF.

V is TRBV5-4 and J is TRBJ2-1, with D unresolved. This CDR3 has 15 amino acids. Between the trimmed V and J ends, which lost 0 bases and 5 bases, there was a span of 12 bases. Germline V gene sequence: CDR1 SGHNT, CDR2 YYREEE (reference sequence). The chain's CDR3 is CASSLAGVPNNEQFF. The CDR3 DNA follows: TGTGCCAGCAGCTTGGCGGGCGTCCCCAACAATGAGCAGTTCTTC.

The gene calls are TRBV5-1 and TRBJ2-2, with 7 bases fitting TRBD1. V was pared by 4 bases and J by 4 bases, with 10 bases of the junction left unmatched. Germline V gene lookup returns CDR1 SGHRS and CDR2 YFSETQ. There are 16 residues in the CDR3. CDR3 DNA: TGCGCCAGCAGCCCGAGGTCGGGACAGCCCACCGGGGAGCTGTTTTTT. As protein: CASSPRSGQPTGELFF.

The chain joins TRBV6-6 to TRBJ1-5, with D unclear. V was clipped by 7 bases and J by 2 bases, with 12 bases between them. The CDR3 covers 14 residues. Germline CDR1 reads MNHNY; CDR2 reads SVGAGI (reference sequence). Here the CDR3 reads CASTPSTGNQPQHF. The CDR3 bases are TGTGCCAGCACCCCAAGCACGGGCAATCAGCCCCAGCATTTT.

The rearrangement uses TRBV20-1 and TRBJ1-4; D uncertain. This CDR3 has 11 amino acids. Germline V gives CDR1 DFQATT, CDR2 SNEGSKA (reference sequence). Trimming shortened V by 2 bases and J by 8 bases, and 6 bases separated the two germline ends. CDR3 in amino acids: CSARSQEKLFF. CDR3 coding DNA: TGCAGTGCTAGATCGCAGGAAAAACTGTTTTTT.

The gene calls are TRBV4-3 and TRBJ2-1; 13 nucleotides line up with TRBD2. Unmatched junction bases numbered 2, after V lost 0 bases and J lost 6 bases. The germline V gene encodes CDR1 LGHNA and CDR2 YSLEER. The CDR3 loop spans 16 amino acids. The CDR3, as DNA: TGCGCCAGCAGCCAAGATGGACTAGCGGGAGTCAATGAGCAGTTCTTC. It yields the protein CASSQDGLAGVNEQFF.

The CDR3 loop is CASSPGQVTTGNQPQHF. The CDR3 DNA sequence: TGTGCCAGCAGTCCGGGACAGGTGACAACGGGCAATCAGCCCCAGCATTTT. V and J are TRBV7-9 and TRBJ1-5; TRBD1 matches at 8 bases. CDR1 and CDR2 from the germline V gene are SEHNR and FQNEAQ (reference sequence). The CDR3 contains 17 residues. After removal of 6 bases from V and 2 bases from J, the junction contained 12 bases not matched to a gene.

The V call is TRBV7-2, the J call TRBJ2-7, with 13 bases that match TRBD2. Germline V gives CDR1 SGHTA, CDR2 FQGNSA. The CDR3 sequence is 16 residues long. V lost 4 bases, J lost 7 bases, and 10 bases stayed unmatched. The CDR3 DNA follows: TGTGCCAGCAGCTCCGGGCTGGGACTAGCGGGAATAGAGCAGTACTTC. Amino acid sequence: CASSSGLGLAGIEQYF. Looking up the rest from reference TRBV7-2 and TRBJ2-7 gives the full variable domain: GAGVSQSPSNKVTEKGKDVELRCDPISGHTALYWYRQSLGQGLEFLIYFQGNSAPDKSGLPSDRFSAERTGGSVSTLTIQRTQQEDSAVYLCASSSGLGLAGIEQYFGPGTRLTVT.